These 7 T cell receptor beta chains were all obtained from the same sample, sequenced in a study of glioma-infiltrating T cells after dendritic cell vaccination. The assay was immunoSEQ multiplex PCR, and TCRdb's table has in-frame clones only and misses some. The sample gives more than 95,000 clones, 80% of which show up once; under 6.5% is in the top ten. Stated time point: after dendritic cell vaccination, including at tumor progression/relapse. The sample in question was blood, obtained after dendritic cell vaccination. The source is a human donor with glioblastoma.

The chain combines TRBV7-9 with TRBJ2-1; D gene unclear. There are 12 residues in the CDR3. V gave up 2 bases and J gave up 5 bases, with 4 bases separating them. The germline CDR1 and CDR2 sequences are SEHNR and FQNEAQ (reference sequence). CDR3 nucleotide sequence: TGTGCCAGCAGCTTACTCGACAATGAGCAGTTCTTC. It translates to CASSLLDNEQFF.

This chain connects TRBV5-1 to TRBJ2-5; 8 positions match TRBD2. Looked up from germline, CDR1 is SGHRS and CDR2 is YFSETQ. The CDR3 spans 19 residues. V lost 1 base and J lost 5; bases outside the gene matches: 19. The DNA for the CDR3 is TGCGCCAGCAGCTTGCCCCGGCCCGGGACTAGAGGATTTGGGGAGACCCAGTACTTC. Amino acid sequence: CASSLPRPGTRGFGETQYF.

The gene calls are TRBV30 and TRBJ1-5; D gene unclear. Germline loops: CDR1 GTSNPN, CDR2 SVGIG (reference sequence). The CDR3 is 13 amino acids. The V gene lost 1 base and the J gene lost 0 bases, with 4 bases spanning the gap. CDR3 region: CAWSADSNQPQHF. The CDR3 region has the DNA TGTGCCTGGAGTGCAGATAGCAATCAGCCCCAGCATTTT. Full variable domain (rest looked up from reference TRBV30 and TRBJ1-5): SQTIHQWPATLVQPVGSPLSLECTVEGTSNPNLYWYRQAAGRGLQLLFYSVGIGQISSEVPQNLSASRPQDRQFILSSKKLLLSDSGFYLCAWSADSNQPQHFGDGTRLSIL.

The CDR3 nucleotides read TGCGCCAGCAGCTTGGTCGCTAGAGGGACTGTGGGAAGTGAAAAACTGTTTTTT. Its protein is CASSLVARGTVGSEKLFF. V is TRBV5-1 and J is TRBJ1-4; tentatively, D is TRBD1 (5 bases). CDR1 is SGHRS, CDR2 YFSETQ, per germline. The CDR3 consists of 18 residues. The V end lost 0 bases, the J end lost 7 bases, and 22 bases lay between the germline ends.

The chain uses TRBV11-1 and TRBJ1-4; D is perhaps TRBD1 (6 bases). Germline loops: CDR1 SGHAT, CDR2 FQDESV (reference sequence). Between the trimmed V and J ends, which lost 5 bases and 0 bases, there was a span of 10 bases. This CDR3 has 15 residues. CDR3 amino acids: CASSPRTATNEKLFF. For the CDR3, the DNA is TGTGCCAGCAGCCCACGGACAGCAACTAATGAAAAACTGTTTTTT.

The V call is TRBV10-3, the J call TRBJ2-7; 9 bases agree with TRBD2. The CDR3 covers 15 residues. The junction had 7 bases not matched to a gene; V was cut back by 3 bases and J by 4 bases. Germline CDR1 and CDR2: ENHRY and SYGVKD. In nucleotides, the CDR3 is TGTGCCATCAGTGAAGGCGGGGGGGCCACTTACGAGCAGTACTTC. The encoded protein is CAISEGGGATYEQYF.

The V call is TRBV18, the J call TRBJ1-1; the match to TRBD1 covers 8 bases. The V gene's germline CDR1 is KGHSH and CDR2 LQKENI. The length of the CDR3 is 13 residues. Losses at the gene ends were 9 bases for V and 0 bases for J; bases not matched to a gene: 3. The CDR3 DNA sequence: TGTGCCAGTGGACAGGGAATGAACACTGAAGCTTTCTTT. Protein: CASGQGMNTEAFF.